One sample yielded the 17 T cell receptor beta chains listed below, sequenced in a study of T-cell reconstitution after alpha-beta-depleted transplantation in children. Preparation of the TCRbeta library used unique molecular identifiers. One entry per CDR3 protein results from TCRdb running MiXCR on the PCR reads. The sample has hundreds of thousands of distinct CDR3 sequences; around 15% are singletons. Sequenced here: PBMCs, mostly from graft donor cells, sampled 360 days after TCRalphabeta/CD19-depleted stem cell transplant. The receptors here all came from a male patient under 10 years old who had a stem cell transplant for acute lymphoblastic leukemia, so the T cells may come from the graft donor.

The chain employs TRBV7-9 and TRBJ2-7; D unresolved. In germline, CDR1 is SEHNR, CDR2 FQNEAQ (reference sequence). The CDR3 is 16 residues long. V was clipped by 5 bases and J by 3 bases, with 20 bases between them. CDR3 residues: CASSPLYTRDNYEQYF. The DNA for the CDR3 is TGTGCCAGCAGCCCCCTGTACACAAGGGATAACTACGAGCAGTACTTC.

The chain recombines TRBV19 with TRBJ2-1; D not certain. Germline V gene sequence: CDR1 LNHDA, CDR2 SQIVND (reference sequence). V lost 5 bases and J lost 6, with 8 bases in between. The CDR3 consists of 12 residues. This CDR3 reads CASSAAANEQFF. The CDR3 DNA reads TGTGCCAGTAGTGCGGCGGCCAATGAGCAGTTCTTC.

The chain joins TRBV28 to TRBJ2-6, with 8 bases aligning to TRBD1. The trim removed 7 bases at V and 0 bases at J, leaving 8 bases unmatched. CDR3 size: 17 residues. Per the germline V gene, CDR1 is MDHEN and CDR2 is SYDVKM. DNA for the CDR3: TGTGCCAGCACCCCCGGGACAGGCCCCTCTGGGGCCAACGTCCTGACTTTC. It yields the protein CASTPGTGPSGANVLTF. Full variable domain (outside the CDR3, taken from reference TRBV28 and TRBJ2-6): DVKVTQSSRYLVKRTGEKVFLECVQDMDHENMFWYRQDPGLGLRLIYFSYDVKMKEKGDIPEGYSVSREKKERFSLILESASTNQTSMYLCASTPGTGPSGANVLTFGAGSRLTVL.

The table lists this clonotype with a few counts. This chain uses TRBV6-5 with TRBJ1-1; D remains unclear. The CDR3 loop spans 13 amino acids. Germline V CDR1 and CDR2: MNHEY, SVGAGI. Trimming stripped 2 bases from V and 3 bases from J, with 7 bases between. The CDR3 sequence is CASSYRVDTEAFF. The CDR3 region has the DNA TGTGCCAGCAGTTACAGGGTGGACACTGAAGCTTTCTTT.

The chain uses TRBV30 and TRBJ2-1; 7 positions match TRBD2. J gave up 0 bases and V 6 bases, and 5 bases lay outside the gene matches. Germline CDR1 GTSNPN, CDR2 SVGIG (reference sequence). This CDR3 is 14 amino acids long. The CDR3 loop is CACLRETSYNEQFF. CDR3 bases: TGTGCCTGCCTGCGGGAGACCTCCTACAATGAGCAGTTCTTC.

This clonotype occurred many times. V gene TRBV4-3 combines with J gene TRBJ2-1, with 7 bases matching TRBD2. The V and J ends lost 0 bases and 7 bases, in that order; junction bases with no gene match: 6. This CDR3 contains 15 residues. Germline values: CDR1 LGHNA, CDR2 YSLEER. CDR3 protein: CASSQEWLGGNEQFF. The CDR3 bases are TGCGCCAGCAGCCAAGAGTGGTTGGGGGGGAATGAGCAGTTCTTC.

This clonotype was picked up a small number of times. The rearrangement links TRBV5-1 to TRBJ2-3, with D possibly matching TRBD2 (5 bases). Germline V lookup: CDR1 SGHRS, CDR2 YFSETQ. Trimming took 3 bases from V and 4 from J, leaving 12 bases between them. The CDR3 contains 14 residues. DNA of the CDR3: TGCGCCAGCAGCTCGAGGGTGGCGGCAGATACGCAGTATTTT. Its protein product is CASSSRVAADTQYF.

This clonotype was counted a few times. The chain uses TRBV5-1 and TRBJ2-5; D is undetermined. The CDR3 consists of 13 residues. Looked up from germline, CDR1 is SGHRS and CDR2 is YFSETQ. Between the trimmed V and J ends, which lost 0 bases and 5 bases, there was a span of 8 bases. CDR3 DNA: TGCGCCAGCAGCTTGGGCATGTGGGAGACCCAGTACTTC. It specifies CASSLGMWETQYF.

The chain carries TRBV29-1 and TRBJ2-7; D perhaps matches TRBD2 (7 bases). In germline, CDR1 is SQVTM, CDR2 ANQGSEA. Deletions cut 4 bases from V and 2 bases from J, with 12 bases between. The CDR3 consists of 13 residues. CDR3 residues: CSVGGGQTYEQYF. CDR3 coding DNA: TGCAGCGTTGGGGGGGGGCAAACCTACGAGCAGTACTTC.

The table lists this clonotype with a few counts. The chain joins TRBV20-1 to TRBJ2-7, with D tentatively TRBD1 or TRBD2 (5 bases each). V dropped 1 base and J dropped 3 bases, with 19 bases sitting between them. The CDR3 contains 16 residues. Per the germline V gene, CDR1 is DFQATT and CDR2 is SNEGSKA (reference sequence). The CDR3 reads CSARVEPGTAFYEQYF. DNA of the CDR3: TGCAGTGCTAGAGTGGAGCCCGGGACGGCATTCTACGAGCAGTACTTC.

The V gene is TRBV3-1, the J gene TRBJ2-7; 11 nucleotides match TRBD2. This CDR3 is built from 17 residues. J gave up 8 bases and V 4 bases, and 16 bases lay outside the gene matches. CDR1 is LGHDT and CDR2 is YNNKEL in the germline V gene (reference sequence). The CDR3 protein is CASSPPTRLAGTDKQYF. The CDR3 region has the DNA TGTGCCAGCAGCCCCCCAACTCGACTAGCGGGAACAGACAAGCAGTACTTC.

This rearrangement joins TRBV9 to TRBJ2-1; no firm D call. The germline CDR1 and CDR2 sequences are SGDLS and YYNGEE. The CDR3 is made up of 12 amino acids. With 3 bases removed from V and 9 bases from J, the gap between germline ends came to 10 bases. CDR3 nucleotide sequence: TGTGCCAGCAGCGCCCCATGGGGTGAGCAGTTCTTC. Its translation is CASSAPWGEQFF.

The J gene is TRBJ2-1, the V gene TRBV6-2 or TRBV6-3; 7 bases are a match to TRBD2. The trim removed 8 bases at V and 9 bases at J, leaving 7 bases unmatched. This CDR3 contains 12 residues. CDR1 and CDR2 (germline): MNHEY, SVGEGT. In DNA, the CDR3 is TGTGCCAGCCACCAAAGCGGGGTTGAGCAGTTCTTC. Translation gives CASHQSGVEQFF.

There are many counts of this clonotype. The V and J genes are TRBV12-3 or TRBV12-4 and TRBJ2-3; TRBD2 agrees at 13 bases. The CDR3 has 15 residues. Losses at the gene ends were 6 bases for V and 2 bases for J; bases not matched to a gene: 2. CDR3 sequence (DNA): TGTGCCAGCAGGACTAGCGGGAGGTACACAGATACGCAGTATTTT. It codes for CASRTSGRYTDTQYF.

CDR3 in amino acids: CAWSGDEQFF. Written as DNA, the CDR3 is TGTGCCTGGAGTGGCGATGAGCAGTTCTTC. The rearrangement links TRBV30 to TRBJ2-1; unclear D gene. The CDR3 is made up of 10 amino acids. The germline gives CDR1 GTSNPN, CDR2 SVGIG (reference sequence). With 1 base removed from V and 8 bases from J, the gap between germline ends came to 3 bases.

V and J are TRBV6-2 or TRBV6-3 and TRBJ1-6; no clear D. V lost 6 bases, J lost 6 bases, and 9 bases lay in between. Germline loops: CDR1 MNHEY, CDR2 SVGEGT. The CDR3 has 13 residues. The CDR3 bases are TGTGCCAGCAGGATGACGGCTAATTCACCCCTCCACTTT. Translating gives CASRMTANSPLHF.

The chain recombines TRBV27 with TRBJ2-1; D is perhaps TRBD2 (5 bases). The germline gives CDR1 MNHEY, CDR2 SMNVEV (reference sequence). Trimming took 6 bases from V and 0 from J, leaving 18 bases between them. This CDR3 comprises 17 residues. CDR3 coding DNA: TGTGCCAGCAGACCGCTTGCCACGGACTCCTCCTACAATGAGCAGTTCTTC. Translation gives CASRPLATDSSYNEQFF.